The entry below gives a single T cell receptor (beta chain) sequence along with its context. These data come from a study of blood T cell repertoires in COVID-19. Study overall: Sites across the United States, Italy and Spain contributed samples from acute and convalescent COVID-19. PBMCs, B-cell-depleted T cells, or T cells provided the cDNA or gDNA that made up the material.

Germline CDR1 and CDR2: GTSNPN and SVGIG (reference sequence). V was pared by 3 bases and J by 3 bases, with 11 bases between. The CDR3 sequence is 13 residues long. As handled by the study authors: It was from reference gene primer amplification that nucleated cell counts were estimated. Repertoires were generated with immunoSEQ multiplex PCR, while TCRdb's copy carries only in-frame clones and drops some. V and J calls and clone size come straight from that table; D and trimming were deduced from the DNA. The sample includes under 50,000 clones, under 90% seen only once; the top ten take more than 4%.

This chain joins TRBV30 and TRBJ1-2; D uncertain. Source material: peripheral blood. The TCR originated in a woman aged 70-85 years with acute or convalescent COVID-19. CDR3 sequence: CAWRVGPHYGYTF. In nucleotides, the CDR3 is TGTGCCTGGAGGGTGGGCCCCCACTATGGCTACACCTTC.